This is a list of T cell receptor beta chains from one sample in a study of Tregs in tolerant kidney transplant recipients. Profiling relied on immunoSEQ multiplex PCR, and the TCRdb table lists in-frame clones only, not all of them. The sample lists some 90,000 clones; approximately 94% were seen once. The specimen was CD8+ T cells from blood. The receptors stem from a human donor in good health. CDR3s include the opening cysteine and the closing phenylalanine or tryptophan. The D gene is left open where the match is weak. Only part of the rows carry a size: once, few, many, or a class if the clone is expanded.

>TRBJ2-7|-|-|TRBV7-8
CASSHPPGPQLSYEQYF
TGTGCCAGCAGCCACCCCCCTGGGCCACAATTATCCTACGAGCAGTACTTC
>TRBJ1-1|-|few|TRBV7-6
CASGLGTEAFF
TGTGCCAGCGGGTTGGGCACTGAAGCTTTCTTT
>TRBJ1-1|-|once|TRBV4-2
CASRGGKRGFTEAFF
TGTGCCAGCAGAGGGGGGAAGCGAGGGTTCACTGAAGCTTTCTTT
>TRBJ1-5|TRBD1|-|TRBV2
CASRGQGADSNQPQHF
TGTGCCAGCAGGGGACAGGGCGCAGATAGCAATCAGCCCCAGCATTTT
>TRBJ1-1|-|-|TRBV7-2
CASSLRRGGTEAFF
TGTGCCAGCAGCCTTAGACGGGGGGGGACTGAAGCTTTCTTT
>TRBJ2-7|-|-|TRBV19
CASSIGVNEQYF
TGTGCCAGTAGTATAGGCGTGAACGAGCAGTACTTC
>TRBJ2-7|-|-|TRBV6-5
CASSSSDSYEQYF
TGTGCCAGCAGTTCGAGTGACTCCTACGAGCAGTACTTC
>TRBJ2-3|TRBD2|-|TRBV7-2
CASSRGVSTDTQYF
TGTGCCAGCAGTCGGGGGGTTAGCACAGATACGCAGTATTTT
>TRBJ2-3|-|-|TRBV10-1
CASATSTDTQYF
TGCGCCAGCGCTACCAGCACAGATACGCAGTATTTT
>TRBJ2-7|TRBD1|-|TRBV27
CASSDTGGGYEQYF
TGTGCCAGCAGTGATACAGGGGGCGGGTACGAGCAGTACTTC
>TRBJ1-2|-|-|TRBV5-1
CASSLTPGTGSLYYGYTF
TGCGCCAGCAGCTTGACCCCTGGCACAGGGTCGCTGTACTATGGCTACACCTTC
>TRBJ2-5|-|-|TRBV6-5
CASSGITKTQYF
TGTGCCAGCAGCGGGATCACTAAGACCCAGTACTTC
>TRBJ2-1|-|once|TRBV6-6
CASSSTGNEQFF
TGTGCCAGCAGCTCGACCGGCAATGAGCAGTTCTTC
>TRBJ1-6|-|few|TRBV9
CASSLRDGSSYNSPLHF
TGTGCCAGCAGCCTCCGGGACGGTAGCTCCTATAATTCACCCCTCCACTTT
>TRBJ2-2|-|-|TRBV27
CASSLSHYFGTNTGELFF
TGTGCCAGCAGTTTAAGTCATTATTTCGGGACGAACACCGGGGAGCTGTTTTTT
>TRBJ2-1|-|-|TRBV5-1
CASSLSLANEQFF
TGCGCCAGCAGCTTGTCGCTAGCCAATGAGCAGTTCTTC